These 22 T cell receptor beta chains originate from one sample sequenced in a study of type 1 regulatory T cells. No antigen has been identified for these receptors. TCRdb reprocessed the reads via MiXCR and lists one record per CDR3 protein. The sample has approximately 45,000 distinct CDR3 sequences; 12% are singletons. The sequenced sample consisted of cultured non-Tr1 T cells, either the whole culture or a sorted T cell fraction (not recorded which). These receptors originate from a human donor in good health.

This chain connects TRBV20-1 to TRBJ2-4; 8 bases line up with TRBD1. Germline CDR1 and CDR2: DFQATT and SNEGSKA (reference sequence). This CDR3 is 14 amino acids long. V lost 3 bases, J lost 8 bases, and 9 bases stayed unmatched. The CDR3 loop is CSASSRQGADIQYF. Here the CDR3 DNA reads TGCAGTGCTAGTTCTCGGCAGGGGGCCGACATTCAGTACTTC.

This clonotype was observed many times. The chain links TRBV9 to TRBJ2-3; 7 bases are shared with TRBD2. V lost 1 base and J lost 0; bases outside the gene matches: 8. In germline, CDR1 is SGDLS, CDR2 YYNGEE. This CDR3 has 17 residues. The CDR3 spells CASSVQGGSPSTDTQYF. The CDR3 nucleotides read TGTGCCAGCAGCGTACAGGGAGGGTCTCCTAGCACAGATACGCAGTATTTT.

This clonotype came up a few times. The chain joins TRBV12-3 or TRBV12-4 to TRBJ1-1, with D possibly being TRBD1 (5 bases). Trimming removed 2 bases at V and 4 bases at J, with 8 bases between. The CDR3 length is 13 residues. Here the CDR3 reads CASSLSGLTEAFF. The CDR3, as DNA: TGTGCCAGCAGTTTATCGGGGCTCACTGAAGCTTTCTTT.

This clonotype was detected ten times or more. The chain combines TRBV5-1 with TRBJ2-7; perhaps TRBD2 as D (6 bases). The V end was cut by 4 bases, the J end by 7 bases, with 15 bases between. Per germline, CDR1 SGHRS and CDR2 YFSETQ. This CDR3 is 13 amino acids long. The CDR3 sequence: CASSPSGGKEQYF. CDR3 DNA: TGCGCCAGCAGCCCCAGCGGCGGGAAGGAGCAGTACTTC.

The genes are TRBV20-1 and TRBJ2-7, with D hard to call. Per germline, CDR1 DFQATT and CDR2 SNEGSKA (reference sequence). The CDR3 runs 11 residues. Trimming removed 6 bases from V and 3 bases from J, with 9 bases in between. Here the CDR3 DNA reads TGCAGTGCCCCCGGGCACTACGAGCAGTACTTC. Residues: CSAPGHYEQYF.

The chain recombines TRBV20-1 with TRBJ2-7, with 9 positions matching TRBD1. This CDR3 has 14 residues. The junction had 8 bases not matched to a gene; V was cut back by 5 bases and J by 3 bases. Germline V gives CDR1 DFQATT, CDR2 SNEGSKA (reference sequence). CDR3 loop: CSAHPDRGVYEQYF. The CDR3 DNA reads TGCAGTGCTCACCCTGACAGGGGGGTCTACGAGCAGTACTTC.

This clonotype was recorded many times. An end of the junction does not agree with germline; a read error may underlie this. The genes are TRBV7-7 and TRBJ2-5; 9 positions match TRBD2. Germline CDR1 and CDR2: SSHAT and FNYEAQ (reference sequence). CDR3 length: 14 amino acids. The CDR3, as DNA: TGTGCTAGCAGCTTCGGAGCGGGAGGTGAGACCCAGTACTTC. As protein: CASSFGAGGETQYF.

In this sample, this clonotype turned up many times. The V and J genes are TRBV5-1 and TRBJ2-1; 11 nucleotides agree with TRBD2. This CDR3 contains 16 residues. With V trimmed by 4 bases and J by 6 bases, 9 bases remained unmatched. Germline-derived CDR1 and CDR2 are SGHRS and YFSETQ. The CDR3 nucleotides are TGCGCCAGCAGCCCTTCTAGCGGGAGGTTTTCCAATGAGCAGTTCTTC. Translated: CASSPSSGRFSNEQFF.

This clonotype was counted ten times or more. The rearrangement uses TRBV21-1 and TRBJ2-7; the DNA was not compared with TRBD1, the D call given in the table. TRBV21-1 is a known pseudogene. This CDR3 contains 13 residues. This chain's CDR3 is CASSKEGSYEQYF. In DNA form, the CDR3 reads TGTGCCAGCAGCAAAGAGGGGTCCTACGAGCAGTACTTC.

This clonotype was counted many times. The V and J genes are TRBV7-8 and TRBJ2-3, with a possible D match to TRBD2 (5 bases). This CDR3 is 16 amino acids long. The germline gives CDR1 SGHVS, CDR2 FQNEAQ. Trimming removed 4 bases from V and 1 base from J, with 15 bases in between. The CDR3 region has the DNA TGTGCCAGCAGCTACCTTTCAAGCGGAGGCACAGATACGCAGTATTTT. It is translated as CASSYLSSGGTDTQYF.

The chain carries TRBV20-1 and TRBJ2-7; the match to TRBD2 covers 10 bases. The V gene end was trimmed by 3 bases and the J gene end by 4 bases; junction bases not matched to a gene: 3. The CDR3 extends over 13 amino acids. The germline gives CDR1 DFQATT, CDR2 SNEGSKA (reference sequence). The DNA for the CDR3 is TGCAGTGCTAGTGCTAGCGGGAGATACGAGCAGTACTTC. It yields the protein CSASASGRYEQYF.

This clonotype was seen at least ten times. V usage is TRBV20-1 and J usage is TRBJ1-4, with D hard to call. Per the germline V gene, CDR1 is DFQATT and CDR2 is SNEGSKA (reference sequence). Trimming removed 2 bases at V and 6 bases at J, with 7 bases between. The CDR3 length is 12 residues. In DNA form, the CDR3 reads TGCAGTGCTAGACCTTTGGATGAAAAACTGTTTTTT. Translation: CSARPLDEKLFF.

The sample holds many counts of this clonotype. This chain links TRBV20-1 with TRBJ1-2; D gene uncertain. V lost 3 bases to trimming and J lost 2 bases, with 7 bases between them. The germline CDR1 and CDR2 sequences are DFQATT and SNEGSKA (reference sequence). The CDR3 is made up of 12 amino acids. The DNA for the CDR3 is TGCAGTGCTAGTCCCGGGAACTATGGCTACACCTTC. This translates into CSASPGNYGYTF.

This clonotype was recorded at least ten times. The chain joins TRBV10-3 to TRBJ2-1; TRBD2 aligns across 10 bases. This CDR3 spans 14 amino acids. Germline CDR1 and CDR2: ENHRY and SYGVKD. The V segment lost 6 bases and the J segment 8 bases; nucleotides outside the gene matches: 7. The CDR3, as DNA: TGTGCCATCAGCCACTCTAGCGGGAGCGATGAGCAGTTCTTC. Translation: CAISHSSGSDEQFF.

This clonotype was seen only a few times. The CDR3 region is CASSNPGVEQYF. The CDR3 nucleotides read TGCGCCAGCAGCAACCCGGGGGTCGAGCAGTACTTC. The V gene is TRBV5-1, the J gene TRBJ2-7, with TRBD2 as a possible D gene (6 bases). The V gene lost 4 bases and the J gene lost 6 bases, with 11 bases spanning the gap. The CDR3 loop spans 12 amino acids. The V gene's germline CDR1 is SGHRS and CDR2 YFSETQ. The complete variable domain, with remaining parts taken from reference TRBV5-1 and TRBJ2-7, reads KAGVTQTPRYLIKTRGQQVTLSCSPISGHRSVSWYQQTPGQGLQFLFEYFSETQRNKGNFPGRFSGRQFSNSRSEMNVSTLELGDSALYLCASSNPGVEQYFGPGTRLTVT.

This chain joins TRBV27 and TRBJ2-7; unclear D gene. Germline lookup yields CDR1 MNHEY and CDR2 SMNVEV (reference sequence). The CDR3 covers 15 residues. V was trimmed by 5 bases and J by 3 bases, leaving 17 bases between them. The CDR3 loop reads CASSLNGWGSYEQYF. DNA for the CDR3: TGTGCCAGCAGTCTAAACGGGTGGGGTAGCTACGAGCAGTACTTC.

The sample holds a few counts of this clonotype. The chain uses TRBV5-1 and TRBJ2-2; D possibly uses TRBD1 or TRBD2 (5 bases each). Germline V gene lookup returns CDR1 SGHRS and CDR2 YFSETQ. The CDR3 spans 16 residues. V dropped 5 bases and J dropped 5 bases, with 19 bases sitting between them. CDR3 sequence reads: CASRKDGTGGTGELFF. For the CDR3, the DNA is TGCGCCAGCAGAAAGGACGGCACAGGAGGAACCGGGGAGCTGTTTTTT.

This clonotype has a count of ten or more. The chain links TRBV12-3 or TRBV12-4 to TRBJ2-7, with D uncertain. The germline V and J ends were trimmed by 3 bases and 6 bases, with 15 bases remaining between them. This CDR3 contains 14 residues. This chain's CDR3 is CASSFYGNGREQYF. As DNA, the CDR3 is TGTGCCAGCAGTTTCTACGGTAACGGACGCGAGCAGTACTTC.

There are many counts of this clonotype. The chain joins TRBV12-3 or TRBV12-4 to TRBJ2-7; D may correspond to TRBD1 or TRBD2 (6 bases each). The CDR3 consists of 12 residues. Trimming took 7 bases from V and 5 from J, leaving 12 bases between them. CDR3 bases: TGTGCCAGCACTACCGGGGGCAACGAGCAGTACTTC. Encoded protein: CASTTGGNEQYF.

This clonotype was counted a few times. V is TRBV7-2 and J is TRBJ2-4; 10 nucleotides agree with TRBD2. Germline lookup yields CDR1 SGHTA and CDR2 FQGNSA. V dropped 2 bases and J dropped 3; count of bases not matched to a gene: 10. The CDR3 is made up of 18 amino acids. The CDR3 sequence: CASSLKGTSGNHKNIQYF. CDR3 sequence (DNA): TGTGCCAGCAGCTTAAAAGGAACTAGCGGGAATCACAAAAACATTCAGTACTTC.

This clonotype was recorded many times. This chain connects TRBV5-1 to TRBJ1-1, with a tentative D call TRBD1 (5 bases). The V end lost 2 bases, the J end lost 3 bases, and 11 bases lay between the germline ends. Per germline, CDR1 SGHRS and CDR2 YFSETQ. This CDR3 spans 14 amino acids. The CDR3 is CASSFGPGDTEAFF. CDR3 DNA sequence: TGCGCCAGCAGCTTTGGGCCGGGGGACACTGAAGCTTTCTTT.

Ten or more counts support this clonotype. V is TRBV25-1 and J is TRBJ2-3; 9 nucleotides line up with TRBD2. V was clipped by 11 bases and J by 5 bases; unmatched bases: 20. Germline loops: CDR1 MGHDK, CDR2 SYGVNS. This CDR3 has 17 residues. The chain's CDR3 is CARGRASGKTFVDTQYF. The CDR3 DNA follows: TGTGCCCGGGGGAGAGCTAGCGGGAAGACCTTTGTAGATACGCAGTATTTT.